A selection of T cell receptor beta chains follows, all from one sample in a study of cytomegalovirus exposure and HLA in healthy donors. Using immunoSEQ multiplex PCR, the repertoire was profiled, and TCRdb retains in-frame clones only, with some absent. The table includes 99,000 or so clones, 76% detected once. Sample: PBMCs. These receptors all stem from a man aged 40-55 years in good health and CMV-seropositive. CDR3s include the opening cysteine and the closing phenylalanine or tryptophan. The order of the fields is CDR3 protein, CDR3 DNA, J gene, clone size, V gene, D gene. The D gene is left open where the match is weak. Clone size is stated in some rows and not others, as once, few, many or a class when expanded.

CDR3 protein: CASSKDRAYEQYF; CDR3 DNA: TGTGCCAGCAGCAAAGACAGGGCCTACGAGCAGTACTTC; J gene: TRBJ2-7; clone size: NA; V gene: TRBV21-1; D gene: NA
CDR3 protein: CATSRATSGGGETQYF; CDR3 DNA: TGTGCCACCAGCAGAGCTACTAGCGGGGGCGGGGAGACCCAGTACTTC; J gene: TRBJ2-5; clone size: NA; V gene: TRBV15; D gene: TRBD2
CDR3 protein: CARSLGLAGGHSPYNEQFF; CDR3 DNA: TGTGCCAGAAGCTTGGGACTAGCGGGGGGTCATTCACCTTACAATGAGCAGTTCTTC; J gene: TRBJ2-1; clone size: few; V gene: TRBV5-3; D gene: TRBD2
CDR3 protein: CASSLGPDRMGPDTQYF; CDR3 DNA: TGTGCCAGCAGTTTGGGTCCCGACAGAATGGGCCCAGATACGCAGTATTTT; J gene: TRBJ2-3; clone size: NA; V gene: TRBV28; D gene: NA
CDR3 protein: CASSRAGQGFNYGYTF; CDR3 DNA: TGTGCCAGCAGCCGAGCGGGACAGGGGTTCAACTATGGCTACACCTTC; J gene: TRBJ1-2; clone size: NA; V gene: TRBV7-9; D gene: TRBD1
CDR3 protein: CATSIDRSYEQYF; CDR3 DNA: TGTGCCACCAGCATTGACAGGTCCTACGAGCAGTACTTC; J gene: TRBJ2-7; clone size: few; V gene: TRBV15; D gene: NA
CDR3 protein: CASSPAANDYGYTF; CDR3 DNA: TGTGCCAGCAGCCCGGCAGCGAACGACTATGGCTACACCTTC; J gene: TRBJ1-2; clone size: NA; V gene: TRBV28; D gene: NA
CDR3 protein: CAWSLQVYTEAFF; CDR3 DNA: TGTGCCTGGAGTCTCCAGGTTTACACTGAAGCTTTCTTT; J gene: TRBJ1-1; clone size: NA; V gene: TRBV30; D gene: NA
CDR3 protein: CASSFQAGASYEQYF; CDR3 DNA: TGTGCCAGCAGCTTTCAGGCAGGGGCTTCCTACGAGCAGTACTTC; J gene: TRBJ2-7; clone size: NA; V gene: TRBV7-8; D gene: NA
CDR3 protein: CAWNLVGTGHNEQFF; CDR3 DNA: TGTGCCTGGAACCTAGTCGGGACAGGGCACAATGAGCAGTTCTTC; J gene: TRBJ2-1; clone size: NA; V gene: TRBV30; D gene: TRBD1
CDR3 protein: CAISETRDSNEQFF; CDR3 DNA: TGTGCCATCAGTGAGACTAGGGACTCCAATGAGCAGTTCTTC; J gene: TRBJ2-1; clone size: NA; V gene: TRBV10-3; D gene: NA
CDR3 protein: CASSSRGRAIHNEQFF; CDR3 DNA: TGTGCCAGCAGCTCCAGGGGGCGAGCTATCCACAATGAGCAGTTCTTC; J gene: TRBJ2-1; clone size: few; V gene: TRBV11-3; D gene: TRBD1
CDR3 protein: CVSSYGGGTYNEQFF; CDR3 DNA: TGTGTCAGCAGTTACGGGGGGGGCACATACAATGAGCAGTTCTTC; J gene: TRBJ2-1; clone size: NA; V gene: TRBV6-5; D gene: TRBD2
CDR3 protein: CASGFLFPGGEGLARNTEAFF; CDR3 DNA: TGTGCTAGTGGTTTCCTTTTCCCTGGCGGGGAAGGACTTGCTCGGAACACTGAAGCTTTCTTT; J gene: TRBJ1-1; clone size: few; V gene: TRBV12-5; D gene: NA
CDR3 protein: CASSSGLAGGPRDEQFF; CDR3 DNA: TGCGCCAGCAGCTCCGGACTAGCGGGAGGGCCTAGGGATGAGCAGTTCTTC; J gene: TRBJ2-1; clone size: NA; V gene: TRBV5-1; D gene: TRBD2
CDR3 protein: CASSGRDREEQYF; CDR3 DNA: TGTGCCAGCAGCGGCCGGGACAGGGAGGAGCAGTACTTC; J gene: TRBJ2-7; clone size: NA; V gene: TRBV9; D gene: TRBD1
CDR3 protein: CASSLDSRGEGEQYF; CDR3 DNA: TGTGCCAGCAGCTTGGATAGCAGGGGAGAGGGCGAGCAGTACTTC; J gene: TRBJ2-7; clone size: NA; V gene: TRBV5-4; D gene: NA
CDR3 protein: CASSLDTGGNTEAFF; CDR3 DNA: TGCGCCAGCAGCTTAGACACAGGGGGGAACACTGAAGCTTTCTTT; J gene: TRBJ1-1; clone size: NA; V gene: TRBV5-1; D gene: TRBD1
CDR3 protein: CASSLRGATDTQYF; CDR3 DNA: TGTGCCAGCAGCTTAAGAGGCGCCACAGATACGCAGTATTTT; J gene: TRBJ2-3; clone size: NA; V gene: TRBV7-3; D gene: NA
CDR3 protein: CASSVRTRGNSPLHF; CDR3 DNA: TGTGCCAGCAGCGTCCGGACAAGGGGTAATTCACCCCTCCACTTT; J gene: TRBJ1-6; clone size: NA; V gene: TRBV5-6; D gene: NA
CDR3 protein: CASRLVTGLLQFSGANGLTF; CDR3 DNA: TGTGCAAGTCGCTTAGTAACAGGGTTATTGCAATTCTCTGGGGCCAACGGCCTGACTTTC; J gene: TRBJ2-6; clone size: NA; V gene: TRBV12-2; D gene: NA
CDR3 protein: CASSLQPSIAASYEQYF; CDR3 DNA: TGTGCCAGCAGCTTACAACCAAGTATAGCAGCTTCCTACGAGCAGTACTTC; J gene: TRBJ2-7; clone size: NA; V gene: TRBV7-3; D gene: NA
CDR3 protein: CASSTGTVNYGYTF; CDR3 DNA: TGTGCCAGTAGTACCGGGACAGTCAACTATGGCTACACCTTC; J gene: TRBJ1-2; clone size: NA; V gene: TRBV19; D gene: TRBD1
CDR3 protein: CASSAGTGPNEQYF; CDR3 DNA: TGCGCCAGCAGTGCCGGGACAGGGCCCAACGAGCAGTACTTC; J gene: TRBJ2-7; clone size: NA; V gene: TRBV10-1; D gene: TRBD1
CDR3 protein: CASSEAGGSDTDTQYF; CDR3 DNA: TGTGCCAGCAGTGAAGCAGGGGGCAGTGACACAGATACGCAGTATTTT; J gene: TRBJ2-3; clone size: NA; V gene: TRBV6-1; D gene: TRBD1
CDR3 protein: CASSKTPGGSYEQYF; CDR3 DNA: TGTGCCAGCAGCAAGACCCCCGGGGGGTCCTACGAGCAGTACTTC; J gene: TRBJ2-7; clone size: NA; V gene: TRBV28; D gene: TRBD2
CDR3 protein: CASSSSPGQPNYGYTF; CDR3 DNA: TGCGCCAGCAGCTCGAGTCCGGGACAGCCTAACTATGGCTACACCTTC; J gene: TRBJ1-2; clone size: NA; V gene: TRBV5-1; D gene: TRBD1
CDR3 protein: CASSLDSQQNEQYF; CDR3 DNA: TGTGCCAGCAGCTTAGACAGCCAGCAGAACGAGCAGTACTTC; J gene: TRBJ2-7; clone size: NA; V gene: TRBV7-2; D gene: NA
CDR3 protein: CASRPGQSPNYGYTF; CDR3 DNA: TGTGCCAGCAGACCGGGACAGAGTCCTAACTATGGCTACACCTTC; J gene: TRBJ1-2; clone size: NA; V gene: TRBV6-5; D gene: TRBD1
CDR3 protein: CAISAGTGTSSADTQYF; CDR3 DNA: TGTGCCATCAGTGCGGGGACCGGGACTAGTAGTGCAGATACGCAGTATTTT; J gene: TRBJ2-3; clone size: NA; V gene: TRBV10-3; D gene: TRBD2
CDR3 protein: CAGSLGGGSTDTQYF; CDR3 DNA: TGTGCCGGCAGCTTGGGCGGGGGTAGCACAGATACGCAGTATTTT; J gene: TRBJ2-3; clone size: NA; V gene: TRBV7-2; D gene: TRBD2
CDR3 protein: CASSSSGRALNEQFF; CDR3 DNA: TGTGCCAGTAGCTCCAGCGGGAGGGCCTTAAATGAGCAGTTCTTC; J gene: TRBJ2-1; clone size: NA; V gene: TRBV11-3; D gene: TRBD2
CDR3 protein: CASSFGRITEAFF; CDR3 DNA: TGTGCCAGCAGTTTTGGGAGGATCACTGAAGCTTTCTTT; J gene: TRBJ1-1; clone size: few; V gene: TRBV28; D gene: NA
CDR3 protein: CASSLVGNEQFF; CDR3 DNA: TGTGCCAGCAGCTTAGTCGGGAATGAGCAGTTCTTC; J gene: TRBJ2-1; clone size: NA; V gene: TRBV7-2; D gene: NA
CDR3 protein: CASSLRQRSSYNEQFF; CDR3 DNA: TGCGCCAGCAGCTTGAGGCAGAGGAGCTCCTACAATGAGCAGTTCTTC; J gene: TRBJ2-1; clone size: NA; V gene: TRBV5-1; D gene: NA
CDR3 protein: CASSQRLAGLTDTQYF; CDR3 DNA: TGCGCCAGCAGCCAACGACTAGCGGGGCTCACAGATACGCAGTATTTT; J gene: TRBJ2-3; clone size: NA; V gene: TRBV4-3; D gene: TRBD2
CDR3 protein: CSVDEMNTEAFF; CDR3 DNA: TGCAGCGTTGATGAGATGAACACTGAAGCTTTCTTT; J gene: TRBJ1-1; clone size: NA; V gene: TRBV29-1; D gene: NA
CDR3 protein: CASSVDADEQFF; CDR3 DNA: TGTGCCAGCAGCGTAGATGCGGATGAGCAGTTCTTC; J gene: TRBJ2-1; clone size: NA; V gene: TRBV9; D gene: NA
CDR3 protein: CAISEGSSGLFLYEQYF; CDR3 DNA: TGTGCCATCAGTGAGGGAAGTAGCGGCCTATTCTTGTACGAGCAGTACTTC; J gene: TRBJ2-7; clone size: NA; V gene: TRBV10-3; D gene: NA
CDR3 protein: CASSQEGGQLSNQPQHF; CDR3 DNA: TGCGCCAGCAGCCAAGAAGGTGGGCAGCTCAGCAATCAGCCCCAGCATTTT; J gene: TRBJ1-5; clone size: NA; V gene: TRBV4-1; D gene: NA
CDR3 protein: CASSPLGQHLANYGYTF; CDR3 DNA: TGTGCCAGCAGCCCGCTTGGACAGCACTTAGCTAACTATGGCTACACCTTC; J gene: TRBJ1-2; clone size: few; V gene: TRBV9; D gene: NA
CDR3 protein: CASSQSHRAENSPLHF; CDR3 DNA: TGCGCCAGCAGCCAGTCCCACAGGGCGGAAAATTCACCCCTCCACTTT; J gene: TRBJ1-6; clone size: NA; V gene: TRBV4-1; D gene: NA
CDR3 protein: CASSYRQRSGNTIYF; CDR3 DNA: TGTGCCAGCAGTTACCGACAACGCTCTGGAAACACCATATATTTT; J gene: TRBJ1-3; clone size: NA; V gene: TRBV6-5; D gene: NA
CDR3 protein: CASSRDSNTEAFF; CDR3 DNA: TGTGCCAGCAGCCGGGACAGCAACACTGAAGCTTTCTTT; J gene: TRBJ1-1; clone size: NA; V gene: TRBV28; D gene: TRBD1
CDR3 protein: CASSFGGKGSEAFF; CDR3 DNA: TGTGCCAGCAGTTTTGGGGGGAAAGGGTCTGAAGCTTTCTTT; J gene: TRBJ1-1; clone size: NA; V gene: TRBV27; D gene: NA
CDR3 protein: CASSQDRGSYNEQFF; CDR3 DNA: TGCGCCAGCAGCCAAGACAGGGGTTCCTACAATGAGCAGTTCTTC; J gene: TRBJ2-1; clone size: NA; V gene: TRBV4-3; D gene: NA
CDR3 protein: CASSRGGEQYF; CDR3 DNA: TGTGCCAGCAGCCGGGGGGGGGAGCAGTACTTC; J gene: TRBJ2-5; clone size: NA; V gene: TRBV7-2; D gene: TRBD2
CDR3 protein: CASSHSTGGEKLFF; CDR3 DNA: TGTGCCAGCAGCCACTCGACAGGAGGTGAAAAACTGTTTTTT; J gene: TRBJ1-4; clone size: NA; V gene: TRBV5-5; D gene: NA
CDR3 protein: CASSVVSGRGETQYF; CDR3 DNA: TGTGCCAGCAGCGTAGTAAGCGGGAGAGGGGAGACCCAGTACTTC; J gene: TRBJ2-5; clone size: NA; V gene: TRBV9; D gene: TRBD2
CDR3 protein: CAWSELTTRQPQHF; CDR3 DNA: TGTGCCTGGAGTGAACTTACCACTCGGCAGCCCCAGCATTTT; J gene: TRBJ1-5; clone size: once; V gene: TRBV30; D gene: NA
CDR3 protein: CASSIAGGYNEQFF; CDR3 DNA: TGTGCCAGCAGTATAGCGGGGGGCTACAATGAGCAGTTCTTC; J gene: TRBJ2-1; clone size: NA; V gene: TRBV6-6; D gene: TRBD2
CDR3 protein: CASSGGGLLSYTF; CDR3 DNA: TGTGCCAGCAGTGGTGGGGGCTTATTAAGCTACACCTTC; J gene: TRBJ1-2; clone size: NA; V gene: TRBV2; D gene: NA
CDR3 protein: CASRDLNQPQHF; CDR3 DNA: TGTGCCAGCAGGGACCTGAATCAGCCCCAGCATTTT; J gene: TRBJ1-5; clone size: NA; V gene: TRBV6-4; D gene: NA